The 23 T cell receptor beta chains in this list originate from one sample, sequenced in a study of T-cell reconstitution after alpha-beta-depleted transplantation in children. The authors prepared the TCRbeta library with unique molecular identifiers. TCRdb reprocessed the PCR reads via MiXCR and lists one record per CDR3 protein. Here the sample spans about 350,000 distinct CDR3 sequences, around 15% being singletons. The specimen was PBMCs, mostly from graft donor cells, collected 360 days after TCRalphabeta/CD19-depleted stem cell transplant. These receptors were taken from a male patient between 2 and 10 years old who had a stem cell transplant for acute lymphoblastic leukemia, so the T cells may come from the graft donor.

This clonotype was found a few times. DNA of the CDR3: TGCGCCAGCAGCCAAGGCAGAGTTTCTGGGGCCAACGTCCTGACTTTC. Protein: CASSQGRVSGANVLTF. The chain uses TRBV4-1 and TRBJ2-6, with D hard to call. The germline CDR1 and CDR2 sequences are MGHRA and YSYEKL. The CDR3 runs 16 residues. V lost 1 base and J lost 1, with 8 bases in between.

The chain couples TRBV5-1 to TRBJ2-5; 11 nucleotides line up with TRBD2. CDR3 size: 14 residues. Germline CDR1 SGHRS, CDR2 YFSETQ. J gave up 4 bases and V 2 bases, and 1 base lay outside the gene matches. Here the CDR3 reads CASSFGLAGETQYF. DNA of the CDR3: TGCGCCAGCAGCTTTGGACTAGCGGGAGAGACCCAGTACTTC.

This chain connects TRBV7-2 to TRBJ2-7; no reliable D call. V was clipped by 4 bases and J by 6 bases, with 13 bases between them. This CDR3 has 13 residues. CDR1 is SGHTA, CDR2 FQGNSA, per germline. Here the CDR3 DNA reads TGTGCCAGCAGCTACTTAGGTCCCAGCGAGCAGTACTTC. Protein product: CASSYLGPSEQYF.

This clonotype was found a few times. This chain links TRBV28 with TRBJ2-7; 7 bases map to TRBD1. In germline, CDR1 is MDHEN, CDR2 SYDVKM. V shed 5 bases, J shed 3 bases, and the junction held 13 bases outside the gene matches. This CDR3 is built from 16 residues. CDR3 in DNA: TGTGCCAGCAGTGTTACCCCGGGGCAGGGGGACTACGAGCAGTACTTC. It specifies CASSVTPGQGDYEQYF.

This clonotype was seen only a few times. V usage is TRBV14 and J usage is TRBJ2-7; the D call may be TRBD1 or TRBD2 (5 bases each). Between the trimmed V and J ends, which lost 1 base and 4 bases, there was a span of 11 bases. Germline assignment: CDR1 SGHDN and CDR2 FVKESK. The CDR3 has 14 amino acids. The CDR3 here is CASSQVGDFYEQYF. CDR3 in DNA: TGTGCCAGCAGCCAAGTGGGGGATTTTTACGAGCAGTACTTC.

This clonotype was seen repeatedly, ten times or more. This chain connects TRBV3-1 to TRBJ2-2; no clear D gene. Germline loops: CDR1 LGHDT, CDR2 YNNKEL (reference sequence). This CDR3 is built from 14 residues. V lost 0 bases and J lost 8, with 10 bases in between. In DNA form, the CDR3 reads TGTGCCAGCAGCCAAGATAAGGTATCTGGGGAGCTGTTTTTT. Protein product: CASSQDKVSGELFF.

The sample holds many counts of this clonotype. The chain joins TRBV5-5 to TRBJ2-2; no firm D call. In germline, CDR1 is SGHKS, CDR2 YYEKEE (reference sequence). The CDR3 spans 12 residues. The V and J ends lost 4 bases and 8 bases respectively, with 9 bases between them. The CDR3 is CASSIHRGELFF. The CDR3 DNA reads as TGTGCCAGCAGCATACATAGAGGGGAGCTGTTTTTT. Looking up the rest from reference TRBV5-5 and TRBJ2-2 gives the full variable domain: DAGVTQSPTHLIKTRGQQVTLRCSPISGHKSVSWYQQVLGQGPQFIFQYYEKEERGRGNFPDRFSARQFPNYSSELNVNALLLGDSALYLCASSIHRGELFFGEGSRLTVL.

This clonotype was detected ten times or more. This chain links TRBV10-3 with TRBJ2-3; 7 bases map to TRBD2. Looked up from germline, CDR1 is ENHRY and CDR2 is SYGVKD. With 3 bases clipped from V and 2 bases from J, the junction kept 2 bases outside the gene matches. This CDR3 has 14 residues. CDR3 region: CAISELANTDTQYF. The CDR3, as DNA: TGTGCCATCAGTGAACTAGCGAACACAGATACGCAGTATTTT.

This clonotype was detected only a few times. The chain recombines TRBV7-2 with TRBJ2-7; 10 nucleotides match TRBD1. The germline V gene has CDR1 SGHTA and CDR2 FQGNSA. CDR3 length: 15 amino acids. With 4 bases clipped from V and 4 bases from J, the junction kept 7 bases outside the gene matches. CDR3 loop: CASSSSGTGEYEQYF. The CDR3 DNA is TGTGCCAGCAGCTCCTCCGGGACAGGGGAATACGAGCAGTACTTC.

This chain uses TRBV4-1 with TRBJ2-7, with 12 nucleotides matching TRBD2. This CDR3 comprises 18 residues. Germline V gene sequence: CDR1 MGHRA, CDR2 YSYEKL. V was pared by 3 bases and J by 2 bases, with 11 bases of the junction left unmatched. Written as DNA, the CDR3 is TGCGCCAGCAGCCAGATGACACTAGCGGGAGGTTATACCTACGAGCAGTACTTC. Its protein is CASSQMTLAGGYTYEQYF.

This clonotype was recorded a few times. CDR3 region: CASSFPSGGRGGTDTQYF. The CDR3 DNA is TGTGCCAGCAGCTTCCCTTCGGGAGGGCGAGGAGGCACAGATACGCAGTATTTT. This chain joins TRBV5-6 and TRBJ2-3; 8 positions match TRBD2. J was trimmed by 1 base and V by 2 bases; bases with no gene match: 12. Germline V lookup: CDR1 SGHDT, CDR2 YYEEEE. The CDR3 is 18 amino acids. Supplemented by reference TRBV5-6 and TRBJ2-3, the full variable domain reads DAGVTQSPTHLIKTRGQQVTLRCSPKSGHDTVSWYQQALGQGPQFIFQYYEEEERQRGNFPDRFSGHQFPNYSSELNVNALLLGDSALYLCASSFPSGGRGGTDTQYFGPGTRLTVL.

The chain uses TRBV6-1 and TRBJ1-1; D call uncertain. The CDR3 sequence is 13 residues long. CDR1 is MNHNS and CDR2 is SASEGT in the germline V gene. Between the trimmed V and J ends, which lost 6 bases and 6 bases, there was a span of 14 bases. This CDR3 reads CASRQIGNPEAFF. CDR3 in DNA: TGTGCCAGCAGGCAGATAGGAAACCCTGAAGCTTTCTTT.

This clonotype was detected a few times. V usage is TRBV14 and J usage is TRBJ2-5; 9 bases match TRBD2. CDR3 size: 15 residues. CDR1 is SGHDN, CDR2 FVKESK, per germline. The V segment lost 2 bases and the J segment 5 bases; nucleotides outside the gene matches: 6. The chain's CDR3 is CASSQTGLARETQYF. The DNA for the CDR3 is TGTGCCAGCAGCCAAACCGGACTAGCGAGGGAGACCCAGTACTTC.

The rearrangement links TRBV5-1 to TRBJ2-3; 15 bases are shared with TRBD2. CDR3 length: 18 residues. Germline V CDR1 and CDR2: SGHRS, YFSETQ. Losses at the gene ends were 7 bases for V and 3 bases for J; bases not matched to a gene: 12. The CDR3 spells CASGTGLAGGTTTDTQYF. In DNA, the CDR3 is TGCGCCAGCGGGACTGGACTAGCGGGAGGGACAACAACAGATACGCAGTATTTT. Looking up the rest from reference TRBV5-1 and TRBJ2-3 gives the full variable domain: KAGVTQTPRYLIKTRGQQVTLSCSPISGHRSVSWYQQTPGQGLQFLFEYFSETQRNKGNFPGRFSGRQFSNSRSEMNVSTLELGDSALYLCASGTGLAGGTTTDTQYFGPGTRLTVL.

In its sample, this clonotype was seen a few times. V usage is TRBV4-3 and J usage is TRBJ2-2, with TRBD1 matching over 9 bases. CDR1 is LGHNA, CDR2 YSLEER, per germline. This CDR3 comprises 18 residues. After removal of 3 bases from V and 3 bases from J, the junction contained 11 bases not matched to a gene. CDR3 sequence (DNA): TGCGCCAGCAGCCACGAACCGGGACAGGGAGAGGACACCGGGGAGCTGTTTTTT. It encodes CASSHEPGQGEDTGELFF.

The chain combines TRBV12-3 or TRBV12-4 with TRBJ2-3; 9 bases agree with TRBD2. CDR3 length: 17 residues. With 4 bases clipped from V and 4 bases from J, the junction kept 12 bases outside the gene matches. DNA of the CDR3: TGTGCCAGCAGTTCCCCGGGAGCGGGAGGTCGGGCAGATACGCAGTATTTT. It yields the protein CASSSPGAGGRADTQYF.

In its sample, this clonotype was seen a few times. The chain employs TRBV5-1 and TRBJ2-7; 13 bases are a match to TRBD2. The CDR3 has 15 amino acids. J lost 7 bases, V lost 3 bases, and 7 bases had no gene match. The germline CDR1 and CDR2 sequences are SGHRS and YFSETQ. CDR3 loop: CASSYRTSGSQEQYF. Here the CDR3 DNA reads TGCGCCAGCAGCTATCGGACTAGCGGGAGCCAGGAGCAGTACTTC.

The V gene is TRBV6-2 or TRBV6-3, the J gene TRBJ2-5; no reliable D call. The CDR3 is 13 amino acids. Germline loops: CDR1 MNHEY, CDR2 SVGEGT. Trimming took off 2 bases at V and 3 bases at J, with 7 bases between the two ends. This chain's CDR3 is CASSYGPEETQYF. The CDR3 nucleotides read TGTGCCAGCAGTTACGGACCTGAAGAGACCCAGTACTTC.

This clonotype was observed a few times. The CDR3 nucleotides read TGCGCCAGCGGGGCGGACTCTCCCACAGATACGCAGTATTTT. Translating gives CASGADSPTDTQYF. The chain carries TRBV5-1 and TRBJ2-3, with D perhaps matching TRBD1 or TRBD2 (5 bases each). The CDR3 extends over 14 amino acids. V lost 7 bases to trimming and J lost 2 bases, with 14 bases between them. Per germline, CDR1 SGHRS and CDR2 YFSETQ.

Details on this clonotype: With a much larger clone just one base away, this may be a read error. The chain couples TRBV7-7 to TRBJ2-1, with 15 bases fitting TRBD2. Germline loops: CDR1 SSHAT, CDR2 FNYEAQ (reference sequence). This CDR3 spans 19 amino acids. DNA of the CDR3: TGTGCTAGCAGCGTCTCGCTGGGACTAGCGGGAGGACACTACAATGAGCAGTTCTTC. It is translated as CASSVSLGLAGGHYNEQFF. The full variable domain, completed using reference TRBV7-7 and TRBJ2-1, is GAGVSQSPRYKVTKRGQDVTLRCDPISSHATLYWYQQALGQGPEFLTYFNYEAQPDKSGLPSDRFSAERPEGSISTLTIQRTEQRDSAMYRCASSVSLGLAGGHYNEQFFGPGTRLTVL.

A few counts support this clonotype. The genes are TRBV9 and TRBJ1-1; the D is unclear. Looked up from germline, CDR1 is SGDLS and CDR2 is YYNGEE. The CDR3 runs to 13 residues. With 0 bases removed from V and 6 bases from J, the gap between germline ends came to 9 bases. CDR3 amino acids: CASSVGRRSEAFF. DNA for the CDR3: TGTGCCAGCAGCGTAGGCAGGAGGTCTGAAGCTTTCTTT.

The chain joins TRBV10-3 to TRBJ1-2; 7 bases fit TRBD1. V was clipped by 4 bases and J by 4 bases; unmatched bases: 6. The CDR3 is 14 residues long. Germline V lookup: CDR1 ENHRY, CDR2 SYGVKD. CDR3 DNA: TGTGCCATCAGTGCCGACAGGGACGGCTATGGCTACACCTTC. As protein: CAISADRDGYGYTF.

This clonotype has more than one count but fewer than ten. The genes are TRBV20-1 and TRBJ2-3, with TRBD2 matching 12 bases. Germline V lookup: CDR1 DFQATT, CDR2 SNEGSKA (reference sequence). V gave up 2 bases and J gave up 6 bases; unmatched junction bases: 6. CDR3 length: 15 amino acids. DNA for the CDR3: TGCAGTGCTAGACCAGGACTAGCGGGAAGGGATACGCAGTATTTT. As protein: CSARPGLAGRDTQYF.